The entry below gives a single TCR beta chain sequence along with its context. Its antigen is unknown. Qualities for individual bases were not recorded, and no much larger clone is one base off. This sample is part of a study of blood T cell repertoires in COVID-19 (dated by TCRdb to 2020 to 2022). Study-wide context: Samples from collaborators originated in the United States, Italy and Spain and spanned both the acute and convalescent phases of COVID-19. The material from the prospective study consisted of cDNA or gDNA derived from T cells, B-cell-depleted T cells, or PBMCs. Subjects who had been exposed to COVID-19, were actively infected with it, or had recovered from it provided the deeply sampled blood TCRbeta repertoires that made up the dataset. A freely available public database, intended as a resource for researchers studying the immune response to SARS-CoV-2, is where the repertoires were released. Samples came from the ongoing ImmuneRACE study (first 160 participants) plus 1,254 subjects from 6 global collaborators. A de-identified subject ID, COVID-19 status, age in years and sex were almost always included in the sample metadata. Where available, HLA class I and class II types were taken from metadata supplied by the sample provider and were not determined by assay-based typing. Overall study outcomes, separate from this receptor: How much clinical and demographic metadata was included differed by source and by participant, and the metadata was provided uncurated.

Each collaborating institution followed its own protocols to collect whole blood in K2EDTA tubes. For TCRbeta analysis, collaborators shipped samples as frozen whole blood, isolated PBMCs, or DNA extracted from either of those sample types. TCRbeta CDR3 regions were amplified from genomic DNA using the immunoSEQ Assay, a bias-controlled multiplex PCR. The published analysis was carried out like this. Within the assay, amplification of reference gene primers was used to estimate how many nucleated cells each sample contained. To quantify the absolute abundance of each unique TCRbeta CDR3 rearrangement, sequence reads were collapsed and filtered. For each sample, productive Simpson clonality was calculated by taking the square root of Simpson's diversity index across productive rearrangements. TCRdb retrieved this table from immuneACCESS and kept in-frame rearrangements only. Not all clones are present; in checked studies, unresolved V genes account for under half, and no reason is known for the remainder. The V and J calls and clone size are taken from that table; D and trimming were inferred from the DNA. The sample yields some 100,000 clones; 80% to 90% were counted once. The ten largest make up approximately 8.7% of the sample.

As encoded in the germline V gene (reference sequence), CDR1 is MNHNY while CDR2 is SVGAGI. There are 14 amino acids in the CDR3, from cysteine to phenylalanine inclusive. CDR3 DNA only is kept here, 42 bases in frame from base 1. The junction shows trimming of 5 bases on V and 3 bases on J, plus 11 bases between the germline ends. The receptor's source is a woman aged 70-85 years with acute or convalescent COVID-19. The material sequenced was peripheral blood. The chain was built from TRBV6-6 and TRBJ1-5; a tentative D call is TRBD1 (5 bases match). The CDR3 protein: CASSLDSPNQPQHF. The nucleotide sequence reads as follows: TGTGCCAGCAGTCTCGACAGCCCCAATCAGCCCCAGCATTTT.